These 6 T cell receptor beta chains were sequenced from one sample in a study of glioma-infiltrating T cells after dendritic cell vaccination. The data were produced by immunoSEQ multiplex PCR, yet TCRdb's version contains in-frame clones alone and is incomplete. The sample lists fewer than 50,000 clones; 85% were seen once. Sequencing used blood, obtained before dendritic cell vaccination. These receptors were taken from a human donor with glioblastoma.

This clone is a singleton in its sample. V gene TRBV7-8 combines with J gene TRBJ1-1; TRBD1 agrees at 9 bases. CDR1 SGHVS and CDR2 FQNEAQ come from the germline V gene. The CDR3 is 15 residues long. J gave up 8 bases and V 1 base, and 8 bases lay outside the gene matches. CDR3 DNA: TGTGCCAGCAGCTTAGGGGACAGGGCCCGTCAAGAAGCTTTCTTT. It codes for CASSLGDRARQEAFF.

Comments on this clone: A junction end diverges from the germline sequence, so it may reflect a read error. The same CDR3 also results from other DNA sequences found in this sample. The J gene is TRBJ1-6, the V gene TRBV5-1; D is undetermined. The CDR3 has 14 amino acids. CDR1 and CDR2 (germline): SGHRS, YFSETQ. CDR3 sequence: CASSLQSLNSPLHF. CDR3 nucleotides: TGCGCCAGCAGCTTGCAGTCCCTTAATTCCCCCCTCCACTTT.

This chain connects TRBV19 to TRBJ2-5; tentatively, D is TRBD1 (6 bases). Per the germline V gene, CDR1 is LNHDA and CDR2 is SQIVND (reference sequence). This CDR3 contains 12 residues. V lost 5 bases to trimming and J lost 13 bases, with 17 bases between them. This CDR3 is CASSSLQGTLYF. CDR3 DNA: TGTGCCAGTAGTTCCCTACAGGGAACGCTGTACTTC. Looking up the rest from reference TRBV19 and TRBJ2-5 gives the full variable domain: DGGITQSPKYLFRKEGQNVTLSCEQNLNHDAMYWYRQDPGQGLRLIYYSQIVNDFQKGDIAEGYSVSREKKESFPLTVTSAQKNPTAFYLCASSSLQGTLYFGPGTRLLVL.

The chain recombines TRBV7-2 with TRBJ2-5; TRBD2 matches at 12 bases. Germline assignment: CDR1 SGHTA and CDR2 FQGNSA. The CDR3 loop spans 16 amino acids. Trimming at V came to 2 bases and at J to 2 bases, leaving 3 bases not matched to a gene. CDR3 amino acids: CASSLSSGGGQETQYF. For the CDR3, the DNA is TGTGCCAGCAGCTTATCTAGCGGGGGGGGGCAAGAGACCCAGTACTTC.

This clone was observed a few times. The rearrangement joins TRBV30 to TRBJ2-5, with a tentative D call TRBD1 (5 bases). Germline V gene sequence: CDR1 GTSNPN, CDR2 SVGIG (reference sequence). V lost 8 bases, J lost 1 base, and 14 bases lay in between. This CDR3 contains 13 residues. The CDR3 nucleotides are TGTGCCGGGGCCCCAAGGGGCCAAGAGACCCAGTACTTC. Encoded protein: CAGAPRGQETQYF. Looking up the rest from reference TRBV30 and TRBJ2-5 gives the full variable domain: SQTIHQWPATLVQPVGSPLSLECTVEGTSNPNLYWYRQAAGRGLQLLFYSVGIGQISSEVPQNLSASRPQDRQFILSSKKLLLSDSGFYLCAGAPRGQETQYFGPGTRLLVL.

This chain joins TRBV12-5 and TRBJ1-6, with 8 bases identical to TRBD1. Trimming at V came to 5 bases and at J to 7 bases, leaving 4 bases not matched to a gene. CDR3 length: 14 amino acids. Germline V lookup: CDR1 LGHNT, CDR2 FRNRAP. CDR3 DNA sequence: TGTGCTAGTGGTCCCGACAGGGGAAATTCACCCCTCCACTTT. It specifies CASGPDRGNSPLHF.